This T cell receptor (beta chain) emerged from a study of post-analysis software for immune sequencing data. In the study overall: Disease courses included relapsing-remitting, secondary progressive and progressive-relapsing multiple sclerosis.

Tagging with unique molecular identifiers was a feature of the TCR beta cDNA libraries. TCRdb reprocessed the PCR reads with MiXCR, giving one entry per CDR3 protein. The data show a few hundred thousand distinct CDR3 sequences, 35% to 40% seen once. Study-wide points: Controls showed lower frequencies than patients for roughly five TRBV segments, and TRBV5-6, TRBV5-1 and TRBV20-1 were among these.

On this clonotype: Its antigen is not identified.

The CDR3 has 17 residues. The ends lost 0 bases at V and 5 bases at J; junction bases unmatched: 11. Germline loops: CDR1 ENHRY, CDR2 SYGVKD. The chain is built from TRBV10-3 and TRBJ2-7; 9 bases are shared with TRBD1. The TCR originated in a girl under 18 with multiple sclerosis. The source material was blood. CDR3: CAISESVGGTGSDEQYF. In DNA form, the CDR3 reads TGTGCCATCAGTGAGTCAGTAGGGGGGACAGGGTCGGACGAGCAGTACTTC.